One and the same sample provided the 23 T cell receptor beta chains below, sequenced in a study of neurological immune-mediated disorders. Stated time point: longitudinal time-point 1 (baseline). Via MiXCR, TCRdb re-called the 5' RACE reads, giving one row per CDR3 protein. The sample gives tens of thousands of distinct CDR3 sequences, 3.2% of which show up once; approximately 7.5% is in the top ten. What was sequenced was PBMCs. These TCRs come from a woman in her sixties with multiple sclerosis.

The sample holds many counts of this clonotype. The rearrangement links TRBV4-1 to TRBJ1-2; D is ambiguous. Germline V gene sequence: CDR1 MGHRA, CDR2 YSYEKL. This CDR3 is 14 amino acids long. V shed 0 bases and J shed 4 bases, with 9 bases lying between them. CDR3 residues: CASSQDRAGYGYTF. The DNA of the CDR3 is TGCGCCAGCAGCCAAGATAGGGCAGGCTATGGCTACACCTTC.

This clonotype was recorded at least ten times. The chain has TRBV6-6 and TRBJ2-7; D tentatively fits TRBD1 or TRBD2 (5 bases each). CDR3 length: 13 residues. From germline, CDR1 is MNHNY and CDR2 SVGAGI (reference sequence). Trimming took off 7 bases at V and 1 base at J, with 11 bases between the two ends. The CDR3: CASTGTESYEQYF. The CDR3 coding sequence is TGTGCCAGCACCGGGACCGAGTCCTACGAGCAGTACTTC.

This clonotype was detected ten times or more. The CDR3 nucleotides read TGCGCCAGCAACCCCGGACATCTACGGGAGACCCAGTACTTC. It encodes CASNPGHLRETQYF. The rearrangement joins TRBV10-2 to TRBJ2-5, with D possibly being TRBD1 (5 bases). The CDR3 totals 14 residues. CDR1 is WSHSY and CDR2 is SAAADI in the germline V gene. V lost 7 bases and J lost 5, with 17 bases in between.

Many counts were recorded for this clonotype. The chain employs TRBV7-6 and TRBJ2-2, with D perhaps matching TRBD1 or TRBD2 (8 bases each). CDR3 length equals 19 residues. V dropped 4 bases and J dropped 7 bases, with 28 bases sitting between them. Germline CDR1 is SGHVS and CDR2 is FNYEAQ. CDR3 sequence reads: CASSSTGDGGGTFLGELFF. The CDR3 DNA follows: TGTGCCAGCAGCTCGACAGGGGACGGCGGGGGGACCTTTCTCGGGGAGCTGTTTTTT.

This clonotype was recorded many times. The CDR3 DNA reads as TGTGCCATCAGCCTAGGGGACAATGAGCAGTTCTTC. Its translation: CAISLGDNEQFF. The rearrangement links TRBV10-3 to TRBJ2-1; possibly TRBD1 for D (5 bases). Germline CDR1 is ENHRY and CDR2 is SYGVKD. The CDR3 has 12 residues. Trimming took off 6 bases at V and 5 bases at J, with 8 bases between the two ends.

This clonotype was detected ten times or more. The chain recombines TRBV20-1 with TRBJ2-6, with TRBD2 matching 12 bases. The length of the CDR3 is 18 residues. V shed 6 bases and J 0 bases; nucleotides not matched to a gene: 9. CDR1 DFQATT and CDR2 SNEGSKA come from the germline V gene (reference sequence). The CDR3 DNA reads as TGCAGTGCCCGTGGACTAGCGGGGTCTTTCTCTGGGGCCAACGTCCTGACTTTC. Amino acid sequence: CSARGLAGSFSGANVLTF.

The rearrangement links TRBV2 to TRBJ2-5, with D unresolved. The CDR3 contains 16 residues. Germline-derived CDR1 and CDR2 are SNHLY and FYNNEI. V dropped 1 base and J dropped 2 bases, with 14 bases sitting between them. Here the CDR3 DNA reads TGTGCCAGCAGTGAAGGGGCAGAAACTCCTCAAGAGACCCAGTACTTC. Translated, it gives CASSEGAETPQETQYF.

The chain has TRBV6-6 and TRBJ1-2; D remains ambiguous. Germline V lookup: CDR1 MNHNY, CDR2 SVGAGI (reference sequence). V lost 2 bases and J lost 4, with 14 bases in between. There are 15 residues in the CDR3. The CDR3 protein is CASSYGSTAPYGYTF. The CDR3 nucleotides read TGTGCCAGCAGTTACGGGTCCACAGCCCCCTATGGCTACACCTTC.

This clonotype was observed many times. This CDR3 reads CASSSLTRTGIRGANVLTF. In nucleotides, the CDR3 is TGTGCCAGCAGCTCCTTGACCCGGACAGGGATCCGGGGGGCCAACGTCCTGACTTTC. The rearrangement links TRBV7-9 to TRBJ2-6, with 8 bases lining up with TRBD1. Germline V lookup: CDR1 SEHNR, CDR2 FQNEAQ (reference sequence). CDR3 length: 19 amino acids. Unmatched junction bases numbered 15, after V lost 4 bases and J lost 4 bases.

At least ten counts were recorded for this clonotype. The chain recombines TRBV20-1 with TRBJ1-2; possibly TRBD1 for D (6 bases). V was trimmed by 5 bases and J by 4 bases, leaving 11 bases between them. The germline V gene has CDR1 DFQATT and CDR2 SNEGSKA (reference sequence). The CDR3 is made up of 12 amino acids. The DNA for the CDR3 is TGCAGTGCTGTCCAGGACAGCTATGGCTACACCTTC. Translated: CSAVQDSYGYTF.

This clonotype has ten or more counts. The V call is TRBV20-1, the J call TRBJ1-6, with a tentative D call TRBD1 (6 bases). Trimming left V 1 base short and J 8 bases short, with 12 bases between. The CDR3 loop spans 14 amino acids. Germline CDR1 is DFQATT and CDR2 is SNEGSKA (reference sequence). The CDR3 sequence is CSARGGRFDSPLHF. The CDR3 coding sequence is TGCAGTGCTAGAGGGGGGCGGTTCGATTCACCCCTCCACTTT.

This clonotype was found many times. The V call is TRBV20-1, the J call TRBJ1-1, with unresolved D. This CDR3 is 14 amino acids long. V shed 1 base and J shed 0 bases, with 9 bases lying between them. In germline, CDR1 is DFQATT, CDR2 SNEGSKA (reference sequence). CDR3 protein: CSARVGSVNTEAFF. Here the CDR3 DNA reads TGCAGTGCTAGAGTTGGGTCCGTGAACACTGAAGCTTTCTTT.

Sample share makes this clonotype medium-sized. The CDR3 DNA follows: TGCGCCAGCAGCGGGGGACAGCTGAACACTGAAGCTTTCTTT. It encodes CASSGGQLNTEAFF. V gene TRBV5-1 combines with J gene TRBJ1-1, with TRBD1 identical over 7 bases. With V trimmed by 4 bases and J by 0 bases, 3 bases remained unmatched. The CDR3 has 14 residues. Germline CDR1 SGHRS, CDR2 YFSETQ.

This clonotype was counted ten times or more. This sequence joins TRBV20-1 and TRBJ1-4, with a possible D match to TRBD1 (5 bases). Trimming stripped 5 bases from V and 4 bases from J, with 14 bases between. The CDR3 sequence is 14 residues long. In germline, CDR1 is DFQATT, CDR2 SNEGSKA (reference sequence). The CDR3 spells CSALRGGDNEKLFF. CDR3 coding DNA: TGCAGTGCTCTCCGGGGGGGGGATAATGAAAAACTGTTTTTT.

This clonotype was seen at least ten times. The V gene is TRBV20-1, the J gene TRBJ1-6, with a possible D match to TRBD1 (5 bases). V lost 1 base and J 7 bases, leaving 14 bases between the germline ends. The CDR3 runs 15 residues. Germline CDR1 and CDR2: DFQATT and SNEGSKA (reference sequence). The CDR3 region has the DNA TGCAGTGCTAGAGTGGGGGGGTTTTGGAATTCACCCCTCCACTTT. Its protein product is CSARVGGFWNSPLHF.

This clonotype has at least ten counts. The CDR3 coding sequence is TGTGCCACCAGCAGAGCGCGACCGGGACAGGAAGAAAATGAAAAACTGTTTTTT. As protein: CATSRARPGQEENEKLFF. This sequence joins TRBV15 and TRBJ1-4, with 8 bases lining up with TRBD1. This CDR3 is 18 amino acids long. Per the germline V gene, CDR1 is LNHNV and CDR2 is YYDKDF (reference sequence). V gave up 1 base and J gave up 5 bases; unmatched junction bases: 12.

This clonotype occurred many times. The rearrangement uses TRBV4-1 and TRBJ1-2; 10 nucleotides match TRBD1. CDR1 MGHRA and CDR2 YSYEKL come from the germline V gene. CDR3 size: 17 residues. V lost 3 bases to trimming and J lost 0 bases; unmatched junction nucleotides: 7. CDR3 sequence reads: CASSHSDRGIANYGYTF. The CDR3 DNA reads as TGCGCCAGCAGCCACTCGGACAGGGGGATAGCTAACTATGGCTACACCTTC.

This clonotype was seen repeatedly, ten times or more. The gene calls are TRBV20-1 and TRBJ2-1; 12 bases are shared with TRBD2. The CDR3 has 16 amino acids. J gave up 2 bases and V 3 bases, and 5 bases lay outside the gene matches. Looked up from germline, CDR1 is DFQATT and CDR2 is SNEGSKA (reference sequence). The CDR3: CSARVASGGAYNEQFF. The CDR3 nucleotides read TGCAGTGCTAGGGTCGCTAGCGGGGGGGCCTACAATGAGCAGTTCTTC.

In this sample, this clonotype turned up many times. The rearrangement joins TRBV7-8 to TRBJ1-2, with 10 positions matching TRBD1. In germline, CDR1 is SGHVS, CDR2 FQNEAQ. The CDR3 spans 15 residues. After removal of 0 bases from V and 4 bases from J, the junction contained 2 bases not matched to a gene. In nucleotides, the CDR3 is TGTGCCAGCAGCTTAGCCCGGACAGGGGGCTATGGCTACACCTTC. Translation gives CASSLARTGGYGYTF. The full variable domain, in which reference TRBV7-8 and TRBJ1-2 provide the parts outside the CDR3, is GAGVSQSPRYKVAKRGQDVALRCDPISGHVSLFWYQQALGQGPEFLTYFQNEAQLDKSGLPSDRFFAERPEGSVSTLKIQRTQQEDSAVYLCASSLARTGGYGYTFGSGTRLTVV.

The CDR3 nucleotides are TGTGCCAGCAGTGACCCTCAGGGAGGCAATGAGCAGTTCTTC. Translation: CASSDPQGGNEQFF. The rearrangement uses TRBV6-6 and TRBJ2-1; D is possibly TRBD2 (6 bases). This CDR3 contains 14 residues. Trimming shortened V by 5 bases and J by 6 bases, and 14 bases separated the two germline ends. Germline loops: CDR1 MNHNY, CDR2 SVGAGI (reference sequence).

This clonotype appeared many times. The chain is built from TRBV7-2 and TRBJ2-7, with TRBD2 identical over 7 bases. V was clipped by 4 bases and J by 7 bases; unmatched bases: 7. This CDR3 is 13 amino acids long. Germline V gives CDR1 SGHTA, CDR2 FQGNSA. CDR3 sequence: CASSSNIAGEQYF. As DNA, the CDR3 is TGTGCCAGCAGCTCCAATATAGCGGGTGAGCAGTACTTC.

This clonotype appeared many times. The chain couples TRBV28 to TRBJ2-7; D remains unclear. The CDR3 runs 11 residues. The V and J ends lost 3 bases and 0 bases respectively, with 0 bases between them. Per germline, CDR1 MDHEN and CDR2 SYDVKM. The CDR3 DNA reads as TGTGCCAGCAGTTTCTCCTACGAGCAGTACTTC. Encoded protein: CASSFSYEQYF.

This clonotype was observed many times. This chain uses TRBV5-1 with TRBJ2-5, with 7 bases identical to TRBD2. From germline, CDR1 is SGHRS and CDR2 YFSETQ. V trimming: 7 bases; J trimming: 2 bases; junction bases outside the gene matches: 8. The CDR3 covers 14 residues. The CDR3 sequence: CASAGRPPQETQYF. CDR3 sequence (DNA): TGCGCCAGCGCCGGGAGGCCACCGCAAGAGACCCAGTACTTC.